The text below deals with one T cell receptor (beta chain). This specimen belongs to a study of T-cell memory formation after mild COVID-19. V lost 0 bases and J 9 bases, leaving 15 bases between the germline ends. The CDR3 spans 15 residues. Looked up from germline, CDR1 is LNHNV and CDR2 is YYDKDF (reference sequence). TCRdb reprocessed the 5' RACE reads via MiXCR and lists one record per CDR3 protein. Among about 190,000 distinct CDR3 sequences listed, roughly 18% were seen once. Sequenced input: PBMCs or a T cell subset sorted from them (not recorded which). This chain joins TRBV15 and TRBJ1-5, with D hard to call. The sequence derives from an adult woman who had mild COVID-19 (a few samples of this study predate the infection). Cell type and time point are not known. The chain's CDR3 is CATSRDKGPVWPQHF. CDR3 in DNA: TGTGCCACCAGCAGAGATAAAGGACCGGTTTGGCCCCAGCATTTT.